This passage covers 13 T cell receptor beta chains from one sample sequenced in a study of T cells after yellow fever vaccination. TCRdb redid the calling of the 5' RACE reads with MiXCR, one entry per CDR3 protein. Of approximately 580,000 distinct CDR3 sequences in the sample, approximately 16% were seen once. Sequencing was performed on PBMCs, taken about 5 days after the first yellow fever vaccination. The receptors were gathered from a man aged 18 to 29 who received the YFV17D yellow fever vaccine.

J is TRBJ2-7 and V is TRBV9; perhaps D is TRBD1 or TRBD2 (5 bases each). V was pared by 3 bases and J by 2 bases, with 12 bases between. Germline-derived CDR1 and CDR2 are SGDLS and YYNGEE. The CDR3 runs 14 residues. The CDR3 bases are TGTGCCAGCAGCGACGGGACGGAAACCTACGAGCAGTACTTC. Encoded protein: CASSDGTETYEQYF.

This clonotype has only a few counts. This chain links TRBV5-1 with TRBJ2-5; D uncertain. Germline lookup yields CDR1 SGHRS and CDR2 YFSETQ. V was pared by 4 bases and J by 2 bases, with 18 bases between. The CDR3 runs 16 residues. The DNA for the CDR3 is TGCGCCAGCAGCCCCTCCGGGCCCCAGATTCAAGAGACCCAGTACTTC. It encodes CASSPSGPQIQETQYF.

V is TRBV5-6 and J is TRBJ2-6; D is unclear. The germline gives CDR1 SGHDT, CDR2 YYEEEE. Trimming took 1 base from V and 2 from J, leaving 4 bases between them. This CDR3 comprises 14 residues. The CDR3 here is CASSLIAGANVLTF. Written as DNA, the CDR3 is TGTGCCAGCAGCTTGATCGCTGGGGCCAACGTCCTGACTTTC.

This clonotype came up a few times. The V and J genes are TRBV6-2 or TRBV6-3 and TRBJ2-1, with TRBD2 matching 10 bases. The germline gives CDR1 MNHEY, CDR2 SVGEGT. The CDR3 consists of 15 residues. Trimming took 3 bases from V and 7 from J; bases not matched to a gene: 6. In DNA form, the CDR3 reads TGTGCCAGCAGTTATTCTAGCGGGGGAGTTAATGAGCAGTTCTTC. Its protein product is CASSYSSGGVNEQFF.

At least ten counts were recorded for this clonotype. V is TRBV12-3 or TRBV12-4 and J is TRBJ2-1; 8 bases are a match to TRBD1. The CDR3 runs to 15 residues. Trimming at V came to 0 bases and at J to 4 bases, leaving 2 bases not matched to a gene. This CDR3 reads CASSLAWTGYNEQFF. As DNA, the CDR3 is TGTGCCAGCAGTTTAGCGTGGACAGGGTACAATGAGCAGTTCTTC.

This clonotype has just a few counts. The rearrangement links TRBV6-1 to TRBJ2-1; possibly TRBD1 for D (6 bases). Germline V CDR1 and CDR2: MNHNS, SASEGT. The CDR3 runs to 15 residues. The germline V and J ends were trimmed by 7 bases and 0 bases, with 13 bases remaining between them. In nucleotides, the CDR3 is TGTGCCAGCAATCTAGGGGGAAGCTCCTACAATGAGCAGTTCTTC. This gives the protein CASNLGGSSYNEQFF.

As DNA, the CDR3 is TGTGCCATCAGTGACCGCGGCACGATTGAAAAACTGTTTTTT. Translated, it gives CAISDRGTIEKLFF. J is TRBJ1-4 and V is TRBV10-3; D not certain. Per germline, CDR1 ENHRY and CDR2 SYGVKD. The CDR3 is 14 amino acids. The V end was cut by 3 bases, the J end by 7 bases, with 12 bases between.

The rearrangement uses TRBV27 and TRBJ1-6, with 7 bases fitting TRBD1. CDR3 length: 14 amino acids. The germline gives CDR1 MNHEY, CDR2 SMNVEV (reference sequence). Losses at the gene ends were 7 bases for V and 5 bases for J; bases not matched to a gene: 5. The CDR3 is CASTSGTDNSPLHF. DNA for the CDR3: TGTGCCAGCACCTCCGGGACAGATAATTCACCCCTCCACTTT.

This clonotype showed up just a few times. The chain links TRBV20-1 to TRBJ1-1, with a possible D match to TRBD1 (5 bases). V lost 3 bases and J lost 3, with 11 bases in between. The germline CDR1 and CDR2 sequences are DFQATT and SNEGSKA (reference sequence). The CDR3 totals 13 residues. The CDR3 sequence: CSASLTGDTEAFF. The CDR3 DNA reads TGCAGTGCTAGCCTGACGGGGGACACTGAAGCTTTCTTT.

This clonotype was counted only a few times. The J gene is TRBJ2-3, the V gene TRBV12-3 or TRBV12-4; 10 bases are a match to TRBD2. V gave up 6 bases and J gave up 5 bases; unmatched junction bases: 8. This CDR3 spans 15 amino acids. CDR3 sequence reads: CASRLERGGRDTQYF. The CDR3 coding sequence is TGTGCCAGCAGACTCGAGCGGGGGGGGCGAGATACGCAGTATTTT.

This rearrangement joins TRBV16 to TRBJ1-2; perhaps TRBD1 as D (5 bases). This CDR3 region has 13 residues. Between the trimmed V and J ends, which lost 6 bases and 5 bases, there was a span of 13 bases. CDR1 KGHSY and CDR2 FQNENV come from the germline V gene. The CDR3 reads CASSPDRLYGYTF. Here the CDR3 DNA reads TGTGCCAGCAGTCCCGACAGACTTTATGGCTACACCTTC.

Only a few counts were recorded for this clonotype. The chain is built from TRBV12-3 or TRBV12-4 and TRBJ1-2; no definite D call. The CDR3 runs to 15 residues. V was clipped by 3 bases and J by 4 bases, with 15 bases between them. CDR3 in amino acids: CASSFVRFPFYGYTF. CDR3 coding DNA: TGTGCCAGCAGTTTTGTCAGATTTCCTTTCTATGGCTACACCTTC.

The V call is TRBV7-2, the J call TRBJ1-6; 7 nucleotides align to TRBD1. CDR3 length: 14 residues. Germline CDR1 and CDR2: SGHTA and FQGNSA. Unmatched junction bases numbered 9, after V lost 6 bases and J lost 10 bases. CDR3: CASRPTGVESPLHF. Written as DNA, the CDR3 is TGTGCCAGCAGACCTACAGGGGTCGAATCACCCCTCCACTTT.